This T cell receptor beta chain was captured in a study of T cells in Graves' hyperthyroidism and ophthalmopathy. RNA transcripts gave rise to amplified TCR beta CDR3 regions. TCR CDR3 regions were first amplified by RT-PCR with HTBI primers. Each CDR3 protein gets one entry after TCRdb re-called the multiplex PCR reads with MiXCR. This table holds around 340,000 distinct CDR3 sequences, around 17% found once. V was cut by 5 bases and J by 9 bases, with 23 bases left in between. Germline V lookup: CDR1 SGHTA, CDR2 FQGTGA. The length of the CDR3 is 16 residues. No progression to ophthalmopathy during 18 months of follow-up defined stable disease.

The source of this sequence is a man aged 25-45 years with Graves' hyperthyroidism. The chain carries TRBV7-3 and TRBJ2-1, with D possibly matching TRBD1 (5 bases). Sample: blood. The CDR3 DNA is TGTGCCAGCAGCCCGTGGACACTTTCCCCAATTGGTGAGCAGTTCTTC. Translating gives CASSPWTLSPIGEQFF.